A selection of T cell receptor beta chains follows, all from one sample in a study of CXCR3-negative and CXCR3-positive naive CD8 T cells. TCRdb reprocessed the 5' RACE reads, with one entry per CDR3 protein and no DNA. The ten most abundant clones cover about 20% of a sample with 45,000 to 70,000 distinct CDR3 sequences. The sequenced material came from memory CD8+ T cells from blood. These receptors were taken from a human donor in good health. Some clones in this sample may be carry-over from other donors' samples. Both conserved end residues are part of each CDR3. The order of the fields is V gene, J gene, CDR3 protein.

TRBV27	TRBJ2-1	CASRLGQGVYNEQFF
TRBV20-1	TRBJ2-1	CSAPDSLRDSYNEQFF
TRBV7-9	TRBJ2-7	CASSLASILYEQYF
TRBV20-1	TRBJ2-7	CSARGLHSSYEQYF
TRBV28	TRBJ2-3	CASSSSGDTQYF
TRBV7-9	TRBJ1-2	CASTTGLDYGYTF
TRBV29-1	TRBJ2-3	CSVINRVSDTQYF
TRBV10-2	TRBJ2-5	CASSATSGQETQYF
TRBV7-9	TRBJ1-1	CASSSRTGMNTEAFF
TRBV2	TRBJ2-3	CASSGPPGLLNTDTQYF
TRBV2	TRBJ2-7	CASPSLYEQYF
TRBV7-6	TRBJ2-7	CASSSGGNEQYF
TRBV6-2/TRBV6-3	TRBJ2-7	CASRDPEPHEQYF
TRBV6-2/TRBV6-3	TRBJ2-5	CASSSAPNWGRETQYF
TRBV9	TRBJ1-2	CASSVVQNRDGYTF
TRBV28	TRBJ2-1	CASMDGRTHNEQFF
TRBV4-1	TRBJ2-5	CASSQAQGKETQYF
TRBV29-1	TRBJ2-1	CSVEATRGTPIYNEQFF
TRBV29-1	TRBJ1-2	CSYQEPILNYGYTF
TRBV20-1	TRBJ1-1	CSASPLGRGSEAFF
TRBV7-6	TRBJ2-1	CASSFSGVAYNEQFF
TRBV28	TRBJ2-7	CASSLGQGVEQYF
TRBV29-1	TRBJ2-5	CSVEEDSGRRETQYF
TRBV29-1	TRBJ2-7	CSTLSGSSSSYEQYF
TRBV12-3/TRBV12-4	TRBJ2-5	CASSLSGGAPETQYF
TRBV27	TRBJ1-1	CASSLRDGSTEAFF
TRBV19	TRBJ1-1	CASITDKLWGTEAFF
TRBV4-1	TRBJ2-1	CASSQEGGEQFF
TRBV5-4	TRBJ2-7	CASSSPDRAYEQYF
TRBV24-1	TRBJ2-1	CATSDSPPSNEQFF
TRBV19	TRBJ1-1	CASSRNDRGRGTEAFF
TRBV6-2/TRBV6-3	TRBJ1-1	CASSSLKRLNTEAFF
TRBV20-1	TRBJ2-1	CSALTSGSRGNEQFF
TRBV6-6	TRBJ1-1	CASRDLSVISAFF
TRBV29-1	TRBJ1-1	CSVEGGDTEAFF
TRBV4-3	TRBJ1-1	CASSQVIAENTEAFF
TRBV7-2	TRBJ2-1	CASSHYGSPYEQFF
TRBV21-1	TRBJ2-3	CASSKVGRGTDTQYF
TRBV7-9	TRBJ2-1	CASSASGSSYNEQFF
TRBV7-9	TRBJ1-3	CASSLEAGAGNTIYF
TRBV15	TRBJ2-5	CATSSLEETQYF
TRBV4-2	TRBJ1-1	CASSRLTGGTEAFF
TRBV19	TRBJ2-1	CASSTLLTGVAGYNEQFF
TRBV12-3/TRBV12-4	TRBJ2-4	CASSLEGTLKNIQYF
TRBV4-3	TRBJ2-7	CASSHDRPAYEQYF
TRBV4-2	TRBJ1-6	CASSPRTGDDNSPLHF
TRBV7-3	TRBJ2-3	CASSLKIAGNTDTQYF
TRBV25-1	TRBJ2-5	CASSEGIETQYF
TRBV18	TRBJ2-2	CASSPLLGGPTGELFF
TRBV4-3	TRBJ1-1	CASSQDLRVGFTEAFF